This passage covers 13 T cell receptor beta chains from one sample sequenced in a study of radiotherapy plus CTLA-4 blockade in lung cancer. The method was immunoSEQ multiplex PCR; TCRdb's version includes in-frame clones alone and lacks a portion of them. The sample includes about 77,000 clones, roughly four fifths of them seen just once. The sequences come from peripheral blood, collected from a patient treated with radiotherapy plus ipilimumab. The source is a human donor with non-small cell lung cancer whose response to radiotherapy plus ipilimumab could not be evaluated.

The count of this clone is one. The chain recombines TRBV30 with TRBJ1-1; 8 positions match TRBD1. With V trimmed by 8 bases and J by 4 bases, 9 bases remained unmatched. Looked up from germline, CDR1 is GTSNPN and CDR2 is SVGIG (reference sequence). The CDR3 sequence is 13 residues long. The CDR3 nucleotides are TGTGCCCGAATCCAAACAGGGGGCACTGAAGCTTTCTTT. Translating it yields CARIQTGGTEAFF.

V usage is TRBV11-2 and J usage is TRBJ2-5; TRBD1 matches 10 bases. Per germline, CDR1 SGHAT and CDR2 FQNNGV. Trimming at V came to 3 bases and at J to 3 bases, leaving 4 bases not matched to a gene. This CDR3 has 15 residues. CDR3 nucleotides: TGTGCCAGCAGCTTTGAAGGACAGGGGGAAGAGACCCAGTACTTC. Its translation is CASSFEGQGEETQYF.

The V gene is TRBV4-2, the J gene TRBJ1-2; 8 bases fit TRBD1. The CDR3 is 13 amino acids. Trimming cost V 5 bases and J 4 bases; bases outside gene matches: 3. The V gene's germline CDR1 is LGHNA and CDR2 YNFKEQ. CDR3 region: CASSLTGAYGYTF. Here the CDR3 DNA reads TGTGCCAGCAGCTTGACAGGGGCCTATGGCTACACCTTC.

The CDR3 nucleotides are TGTGCCAGCAGCTTATTGCCTAGCAGCTCCTACGAGCAGTACTTC. It translates to CASSLLPSSSYEQYF. This chain links TRBV11-3 with TRBJ2-7, with a possible D match to TRBD2 (5 bases). Germline assignment: CDR1 SGHNT and CDR2 YENEEA. The CDR3 is 15 residues long. V was cut by 2 bases and J by 0 bases, with 11 bases left in between.

The chain couples TRBV7-2 to TRBJ2-2; weak D call: TRBD1 (6 bases). Germline V lookup: CDR1 SGHTA, CDR2 FQGNSA. This CDR3 has 15 residues. The V end was cut by 4 bases, the J end by 3 bases, with 12 bases between. Here the CDR3 reads CASSSYSGDTGELFF. Written as DNA, the CDR3 is TGTGCCAGCAGCTCGTACTCAGGGGACACCGGGGAGCTGTTTTTT.

This clone was detected only a few times. Different DNA sequences within this sample yield the same CDR3. V and J are TRBV4-2 and TRBJ1-1; D is unresolved. The V and J ends lost 4 bases and 1 base respectively, with 7 bases between them. The CDR3 consists of 13 residues. Germline V gives CDR1 LGHNA, CDR2 YNFKEQ. CDR3 loop: CASSLTGNTEAFF. The CDR3, as DNA: TGTGCCAGCAGCCTTACGGGGAACACTGAAGCTTTCTTT.

The chain carries TRBV18 and TRBJ2-1; TRBD2 matches 9 bases. This CDR3 is built from 14 residues. CDR1 is KGHSH, CDR2 LQKENI, per germline. J lost 7 bases, V lost 6 bases, and 7 bases had no gene match. The DNA of the CDR3 is TGTGCCAGCTCGGGAGCGGGAGGTCGGAATGAGCAGTTCTTC. Protein: CASSGAGGRNEQFF.

V is TRBV2 and J is TRBJ2-6, with D unresolved. The length of the CDR3 is 13 residues. The germline V gene has CDR1 SNHLY and CDR2 FYNNEI. The ends were cut back, 6 bases at V and 9 bases at J, with 12 bases in the middle. The CDR3 spells CASSLSGGNVLTF. CDR3 bases: TGTGCCAGCAGCCTGTCCGGCGGCAACGTCCTGACTTTC.

The rearrangement joins TRBV4-3 to TRBJ2-5; 8 bases are shared with TRBD1. Looked up from germline, CDR1 is LGHNA and CDR2 is YSLEER. V dropped 1 base and J dropped 4; count of bases not matched to a gene: 11. CDR3 size: 17 residues. CDR3 protein: CASSQVTAGTGRETQYF. The CDR3 nucleotides read TGCGCCAGCAGCCAAGTCACTGCCGGGACAGGAAGAGAGACCCAGTACTTC.

V and J are TRBV11-2 and TRBJ1-2; D remains ambiguous. Trimming removed 0 bases from V and 5 bases from J, with 16 bases in between. The CDR3 totals 16 residues. CDR1 is SGHAT and CDR2 is FQNNGV in the germline V gene. The DNA of the CDR3 is TGTGCCAGCAGCTTAGACCCCAAAGATGGTCGGTATGGCTACACCTTC. Amino acid sequence: CASSLDPKDGRYGYTF. Full variable domain (outside the CDR3, taken from reference TRBV11-2 and TRBJ1-2): EAGVAQSPRYKIIEKRQSVAFWCNPISGHATLYWYQQILGQGPKLLIQFQNNGVVDDSQLPKDRFSAERLKGVDSTLKIQPAKLEDSAVYLCASSLDPKDGRYGYTFGSGTRLTVV.

With respect to this clone: Compared with germline, one end of the junction differs, possibly owing to a read error. CDR3 amino acids: CASSPGLAGGGGEF. The CDR3 DNA reads TGCGCCAGCAGCCCGGGACTAGCGGGGGGTGGGGGCGAATTC. V usage is TRBV4-1 and J usage is TRBJ2-7, with 15 bases identical to TRBD2. CDR1 and CDR2 from the germline V gene are MGHRA and YSYEKL. The CDR3 totals 14 residues.

This clone was recorded only once. The chain has TRBV30 and TRBJ1-5; D not certain. Germline V lookup: CDR1 GTSNPN, CDR2 SVGIG (reference sequence). The V end lost 0 bases, the J end lost 0 bases, and 12 bases lay between the germline ends. The CDR3 runs 16 residues. The chain's CDR3 is CAWSVQHPFSNQPQHF. CDR3 nucleotide sequence: TGTGCCTGGAGTGTACAGCATCCATTTAGCAATCAGCCCCAGCATTTT.

The chain carries TRBV9 and TRBJ2-3, with 7 bases aligning to TRBD1. The CDR3 is 15 residues long. With 4 bases clipped from V and 3 bases from J, the junction kept 8 bases outside the gene matches. CDR1 and CDR2 (germline): SGDLS, YYNGEE. The CDR3 reads CASSPSGQITDTQYF. In DNA form, the CDR3 reads TGTGCCAGCAGCCCCTCGGGACAGATAACAGATACGCAGTATTTT.